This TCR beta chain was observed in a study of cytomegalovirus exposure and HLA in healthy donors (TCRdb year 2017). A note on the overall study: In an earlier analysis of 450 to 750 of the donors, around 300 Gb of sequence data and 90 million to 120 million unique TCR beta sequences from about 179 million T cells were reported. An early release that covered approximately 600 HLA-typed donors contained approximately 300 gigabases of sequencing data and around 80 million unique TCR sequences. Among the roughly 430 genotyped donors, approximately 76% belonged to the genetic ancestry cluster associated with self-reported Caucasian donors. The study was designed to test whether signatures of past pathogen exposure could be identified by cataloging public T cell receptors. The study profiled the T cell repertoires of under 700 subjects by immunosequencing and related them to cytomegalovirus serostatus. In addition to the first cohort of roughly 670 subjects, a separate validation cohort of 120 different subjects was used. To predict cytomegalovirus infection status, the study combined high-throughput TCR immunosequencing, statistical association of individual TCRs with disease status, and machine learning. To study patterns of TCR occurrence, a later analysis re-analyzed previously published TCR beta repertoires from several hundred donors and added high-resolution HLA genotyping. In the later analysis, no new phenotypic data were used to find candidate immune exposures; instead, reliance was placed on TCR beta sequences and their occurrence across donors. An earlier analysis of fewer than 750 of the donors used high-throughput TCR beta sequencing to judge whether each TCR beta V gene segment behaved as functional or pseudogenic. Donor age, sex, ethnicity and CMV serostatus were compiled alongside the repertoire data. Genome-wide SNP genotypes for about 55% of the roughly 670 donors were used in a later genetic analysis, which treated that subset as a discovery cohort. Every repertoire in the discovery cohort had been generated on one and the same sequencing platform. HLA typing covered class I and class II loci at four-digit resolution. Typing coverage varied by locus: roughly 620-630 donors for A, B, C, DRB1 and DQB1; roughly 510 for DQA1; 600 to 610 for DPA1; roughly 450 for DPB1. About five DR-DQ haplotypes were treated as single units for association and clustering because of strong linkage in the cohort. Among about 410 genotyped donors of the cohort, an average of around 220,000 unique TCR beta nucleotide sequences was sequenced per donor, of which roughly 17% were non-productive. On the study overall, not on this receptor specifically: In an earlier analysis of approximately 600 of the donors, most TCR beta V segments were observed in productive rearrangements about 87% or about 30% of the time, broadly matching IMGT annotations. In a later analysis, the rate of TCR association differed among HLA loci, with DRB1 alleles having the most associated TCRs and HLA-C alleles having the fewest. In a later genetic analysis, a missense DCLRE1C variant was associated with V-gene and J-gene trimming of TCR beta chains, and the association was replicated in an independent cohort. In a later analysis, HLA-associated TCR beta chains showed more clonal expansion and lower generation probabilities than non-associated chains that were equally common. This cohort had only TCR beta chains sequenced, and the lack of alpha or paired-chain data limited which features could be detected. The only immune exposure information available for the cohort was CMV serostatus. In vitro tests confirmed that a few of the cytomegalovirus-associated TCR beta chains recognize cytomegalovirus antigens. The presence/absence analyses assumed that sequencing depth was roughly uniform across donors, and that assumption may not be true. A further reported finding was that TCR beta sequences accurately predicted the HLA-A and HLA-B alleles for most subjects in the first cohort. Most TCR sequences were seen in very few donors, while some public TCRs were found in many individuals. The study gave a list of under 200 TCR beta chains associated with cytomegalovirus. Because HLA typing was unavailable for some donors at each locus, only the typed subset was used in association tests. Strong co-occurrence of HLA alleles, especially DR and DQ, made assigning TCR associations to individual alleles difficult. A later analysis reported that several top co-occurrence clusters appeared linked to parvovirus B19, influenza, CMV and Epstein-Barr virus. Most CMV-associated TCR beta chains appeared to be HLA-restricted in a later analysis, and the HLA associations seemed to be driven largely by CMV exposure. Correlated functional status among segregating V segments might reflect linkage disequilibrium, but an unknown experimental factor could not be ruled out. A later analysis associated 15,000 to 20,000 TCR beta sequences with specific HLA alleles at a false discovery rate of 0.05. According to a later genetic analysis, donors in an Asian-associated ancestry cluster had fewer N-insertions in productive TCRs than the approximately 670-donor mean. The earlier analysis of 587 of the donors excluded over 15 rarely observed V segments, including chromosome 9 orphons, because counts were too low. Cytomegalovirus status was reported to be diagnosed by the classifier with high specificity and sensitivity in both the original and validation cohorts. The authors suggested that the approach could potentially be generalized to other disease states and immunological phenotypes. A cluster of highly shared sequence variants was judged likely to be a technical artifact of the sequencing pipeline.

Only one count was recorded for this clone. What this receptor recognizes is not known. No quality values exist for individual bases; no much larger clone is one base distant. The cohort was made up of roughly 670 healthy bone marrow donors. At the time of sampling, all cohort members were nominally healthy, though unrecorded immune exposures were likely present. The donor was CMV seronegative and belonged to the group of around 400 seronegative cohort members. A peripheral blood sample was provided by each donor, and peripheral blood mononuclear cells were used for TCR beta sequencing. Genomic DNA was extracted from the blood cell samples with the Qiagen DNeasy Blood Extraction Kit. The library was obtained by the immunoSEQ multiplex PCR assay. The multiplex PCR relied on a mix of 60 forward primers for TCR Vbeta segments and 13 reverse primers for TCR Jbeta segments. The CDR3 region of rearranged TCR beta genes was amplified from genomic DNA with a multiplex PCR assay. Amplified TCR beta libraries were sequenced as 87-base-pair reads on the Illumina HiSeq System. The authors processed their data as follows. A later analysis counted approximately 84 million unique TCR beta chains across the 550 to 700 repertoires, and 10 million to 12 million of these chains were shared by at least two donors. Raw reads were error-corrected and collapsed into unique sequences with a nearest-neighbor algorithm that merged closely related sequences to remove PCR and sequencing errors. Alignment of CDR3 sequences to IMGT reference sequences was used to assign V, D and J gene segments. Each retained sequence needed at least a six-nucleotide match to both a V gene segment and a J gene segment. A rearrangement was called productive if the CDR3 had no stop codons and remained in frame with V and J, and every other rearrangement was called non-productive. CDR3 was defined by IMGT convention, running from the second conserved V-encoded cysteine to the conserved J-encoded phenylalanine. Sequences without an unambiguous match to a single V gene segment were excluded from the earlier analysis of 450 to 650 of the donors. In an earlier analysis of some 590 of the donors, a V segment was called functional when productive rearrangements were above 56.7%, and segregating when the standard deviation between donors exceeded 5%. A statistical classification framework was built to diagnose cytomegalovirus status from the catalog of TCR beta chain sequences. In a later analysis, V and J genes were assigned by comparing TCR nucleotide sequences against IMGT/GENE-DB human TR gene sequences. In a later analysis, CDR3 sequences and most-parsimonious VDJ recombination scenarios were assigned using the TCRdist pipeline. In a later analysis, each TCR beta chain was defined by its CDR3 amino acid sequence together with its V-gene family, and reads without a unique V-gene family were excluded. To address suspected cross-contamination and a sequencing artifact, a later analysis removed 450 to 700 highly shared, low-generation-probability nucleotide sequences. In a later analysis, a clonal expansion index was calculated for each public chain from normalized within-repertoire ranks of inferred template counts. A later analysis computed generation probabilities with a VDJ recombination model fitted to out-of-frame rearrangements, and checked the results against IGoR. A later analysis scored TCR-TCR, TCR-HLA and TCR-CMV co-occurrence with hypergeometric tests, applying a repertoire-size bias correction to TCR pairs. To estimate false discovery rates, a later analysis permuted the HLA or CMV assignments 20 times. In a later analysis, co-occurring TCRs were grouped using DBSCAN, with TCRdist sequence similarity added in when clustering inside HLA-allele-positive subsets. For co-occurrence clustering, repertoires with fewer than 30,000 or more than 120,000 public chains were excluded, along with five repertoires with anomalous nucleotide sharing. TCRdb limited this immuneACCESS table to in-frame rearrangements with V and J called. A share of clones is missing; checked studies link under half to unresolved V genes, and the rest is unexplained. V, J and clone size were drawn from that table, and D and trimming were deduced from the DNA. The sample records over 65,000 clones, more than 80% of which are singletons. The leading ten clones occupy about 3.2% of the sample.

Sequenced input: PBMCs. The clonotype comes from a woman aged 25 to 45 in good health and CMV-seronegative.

The DNA is TGCGCCAGCAGCTCGGGATTCTACGAGCAGTACTTC. This translates into CASSSGFYEQYF. The rearranged chain carries TRBV5-1 and TRBJ2-7; a tentative D call is TRBD2 (5 bases match). From the germline V gene, CDR1 is SGHRS and CDR2 is YFSETQ. At the junction V is shortened by 3 bases and J by 3 bases, with 7 bases in between. Reading from cysteine to phenylalanine, the CDR3 counts 12 amino acids. The read is trimmed to its CDR3 DNA, 36 bases read in frame from base 1.